Reported below is one T cell receptor (beta chain). These data originate in a study of cytomegalovirus exposure and HLA in healthy donors. PCR employed 60 Vbeta and 13 Jbeta primers. Only in-frame clones appear in the TCRdb table, and some are missing; sequencing was by immunoSEQ multiplex PCR. The sample includes about 210,000 clones, more than 75% of them seen just once. V dropped 4 bases and J dropped 8; count of bases not matched to a gene: 4. This CDR3 has 14 residues. In germline, CDR1 is SGHTA, CDR2 FQGNSA. The origin of this receptor is a man between 40 and 49 years old in good health and CMV-seropositive. The chain carries TRBV7-2 and TRBJ2-1; 11 nucleotides line up with TRBD1. The sequencing sample was made of PBMCs. The CDR3 is CASSSRTGGYEQFF. In DNA, the CDR3 is TGTGCCAGCAGCTCCAGGACAGGGGGCTATGAGCAGTTCTTC.